The source of this TCR beta chain is a study of T cell responses to AZD1222 COVID-19 vaccine. Here immunoSEQ multiplex PCR was the method, and the copy in TCRdb shows in-frame clones only, minus some. The sample includes some 50,000 clones, approximately 86% of them seen just once. This clone was seen just once. What it binds is unknown. Findings and limits, study-wide: The reported proportion of spike-specific TCRs targeting unmutated variant regions was nearly half.

CDR3 length equals 15 residues. V lost 2 bases and J 4 bases, leaving 12 bases between the germline ends. Per the germline V gene, CDR1 is SGHTA and CDR2 is FQGTGA. This rearrangement joins TRBV7-3 to TRBJ2-1, with a weak D call TRBD1 (6 bases). The material was peripheral blood, obtained on day 0 of AZD1222 vaccination. This receptor was identified in an adult in good health. The CDR3 nucleotides read TGTGCCAGCAGCTTAGAACAGGGTCCTTACAATGAGCAGTTCTTC. Its translation is CASSLEQGPYNEQFF.